Listed below are T cell receptor beta chains from one sample, sequenced in a study of T cell responses to AZD1222 COVID-19 vaccine. The table came from immunoSEQ multiplex PCR; TCRdb's copy has only in-frame clones and leaves some out. Among approximately 120,000 clones listed, over 90% were seen once. Sequencing used peripheral blood, obtained on day 0 of AZD1222 vaccination. The receptors shown here come from an adult in good health. CDR3s include the opening cysteine and the closing phenylalanine or tryptophan. A D gene is named only where the DNA matches it firmly. Expanded clones are given a class, and other clones once, few, many or no size at all.

size	length	D	V	J	CDR3	DNA
-	16	TRBD1	TRBV5-6	TRBJ2-5	CASSLGDRGNIETQYF	TGTGCCAGCAGCCTAGGGGACAGGGGGAATATAGAGACCCAGTACTTC
-	15	TRBD1	TRBV7-9	TRBJ2-7	CASSPTGTGNYEQYF	TGTGCCAGCAGCCCGACCGGGACAGGGAACTACGAGCAGTACTTC
-	16	-	TRBV2	TRBJ2-7	CASSEGDSWRDGEQYF	TGTGCCAGCAGTGAAGGGGACTCCTGGCGGGATGGGGAGCAGTACTTC
-	14	-	TRBV19	TRBJ2-7	CASRKAMSSYEQYF	TGTGCCAGTAGAAAGGCGATGAGCTCCTACGAGCAGTACTTC
-	16	TRBD1	TRBV10-2	TRBJ2-7	CASSEPGQGRDHEQYF	TGCGCCAGCAGTGAGCCGGGACAGGGGCGCGATCACGAGCAGTACTTC
-	15	-	TRBV18	TRBJ2-7	CASSPVGRGPYEQYF	TGTGCCAGCTCACCAGTCGGCAGGGGACCCTACGAGCAGTACTTC
few	14	-	TRBV3-1/TRBV3-2	TRBJ1-3	CASSQGRSGNTIYF	TGTGCCAGCAGCCAAGGACGCTCTGGAAACACCATATATTTT
-	15	-	TRBV2	TRBJ1-2	CASKVGRTSSYGYTF	TGTGCCAGCAAAGTAGGCCGCACCTCTAGCTATGGCTACACCTTC
-	13	-	TRBV6-6	TRBJ1-2	CASSTAPPYGYTF	TGTGCCAGCAGCACAGCCCCCCCATATGGCTACACCTTC
-	14	-	TRBV7-9	TRBJ2-7	CASSLAQAGREQYF	TGTGCCAGCAGCTTAGCCCAGGCAGGGAGGGAGCAGTACTTC
-	14	-	TRBV5-1	TRBJ1-1	CASSRLPEDTEAFF	TGCGCCAGCAGCCGGCTACCCGAGGACACTGAAGCTTTCTTT
-	14	TRBD1	TRBV19	TRBJ2-7	CASTPGQGIGEQYF	TGTGCCAGTACCCCGGGACAGGGGATAGGGGAGCAGTACTTC
once	15	TRBD2	TRBV7-6	TRBJ2-7	CASSRTSGGAYEQYF	TGTGCCAGCAGCAGGACTAGCGGGGGGGCTTACGAGCAGTACTTC
-	17	TRBD2	TRBV3-1/TRBV3-2	TRBJ2-1	CASSRRSGTSVEGEQFF	TGTGCCAGCAGCCGTCGTAGCGGGACTAGCGTGGAGGGTGAGCAGTTCTTC
-	13	-	TRBV10-3	TRBJ1-1	CAISEGQHTEAFF	TGTGCCATCAGTGAGGGGCAGCACACTGAAGCTTTCTTT
few	14	TRBD1	TRBV2	TRBJ1-2	CASSLDRGQDGYTF	TGTGCCAGCAGCCTGGACAGGGGGCAGGATGGCTACACCTTC
-	16	-	TRBV10-1	TRBJ2-1	CASSALRQGPHNEQFF	TGCGCCAGCAGCGCCTTACGGCAGGGCCCTCACAATGAGCAGTTCTTC
-	18	-	TRBV5-1	TRBJ1-2	CASSLAGDYRAANYGYTF	TGCGCCAGCAGCTTGGCCGGTGATTACAGGGCAGCTAACTATGGCTACACCTTC
-	14	TRBD1	TRBV10-3	TRBJ1-3	CAISESTGLDTIYF	TGTGCCATCAGTGAGTCGACAGGGTTGGACACCATATATTTT
-	13	-	TRBV12-3/TRBV12-4	TRBJ1-4	CATWDKQNEKLFF	TGTGCCACCTGGGACAAACAAAATGAAAAACTGTTTTTT
-	15	-	TRBV10-1	TRBJ1-1	CASSESGQGRWLAFF	TGCGCCAGCAGTGAGTCTGGCCAGGGACGTTGGTTAGCTTTCTTT
-	14	TRBD1	TRBV30	TRBJ1-4	CAWSVGRGLEKLFF	TGTGCCTGGAGTGTGGGCAGGGGGCTTGAAAAACTGTTTTTT
-	14	-	TRBV5-4	TRBJ2-5	CASSSGRSQETQYF	TGTGCCAGCAGCTCCGGACGCAGCCAAGAGACCCAGTACTTC
-	14	TRBD1	TRBV2	TRBJ1-1	CASSGDRGNTEAFF	TGTGCCAGCAGTGGGGACAGGGGGAACACTGAAGCTTTCTTT
once	13	TRBD1	TRBV3-1/TRBV3-2	TRBJ1-5	CASSHTGDQPQHF	TGTGCCAGCAGCCATACAGGGGATCAGCCCCAGCATTTT
-	13	-	TRBV10-3	TRBJ1-3	CAAAPSSGNTIYF	TGTGCAGCAGCCCCGAGCTCTGGAAACACCATATATTTT
-	14	-	TRBV19	TRBJ1-4	CASSRGKREEKLFF	TGTGCCAGTAGTAGGGGAAAACGGGAAGAAAAACTGTTTTTT
-	15	-	TRBV7-2	TRBJ2-7	CASSPRDLLIYEQYF	TGTGCCAGCAGCCCAAGGGACCTCCTGATATACGAGCAGTACTTC
-	12	-	TRBV12-3/TRBV12-4	TRBJ2-3	CASSSFTSAQYF	TGTGCCAGCAGTTCCTTCACTTCGGCGCAGTATTTT
-	15	TRBD1	TRBV4-1	TRBJ1-1	CASSQATGVWTEAFF	TGCGCCAGCAGCCAAGCGACAGGGGTATGGACTGAAGCTTTCTTT
-	13	TRBD1	TRBV30	TRBJ1-3	CAWSTGAGNTIYF	TGTGCCTGGAGTACAGGGGCTGGAAACACCATATATTTT
-	11	-	TRBV6-4	TRBJ2-5	CASDHLETQYF	TGTGCCAGCGACCATTTAGAGACCCAGTACTTC